These 27 T cell receptor beta chains share one sample of origin, sequenced in a study of cytomegalovirus exposure and HLA in healthy donors. Sequencing used immunoSEQ multiplex PCR; TCRdb keeps in-frame clones, though not all of them. This table holds about 220,000 clones, 88% found once. Sequenced: PBMCs. Every receptor here comes from a woman aged 18-35 years in good health and CMV-seronegative.

The rearrangement joins TRBV25-1 to TRBJ1-5; 7 bases fit TRBD1. J was trimmed by 7 bases and V by 9 bases; bases with no gene match: 18. The CDR3 length is 16 residues. Germline V gene sequence: CDR1 MGHDK, CDR2 SYGVNS. CDR3 region: CASSASSDRWGQPQHF. The CDR3 nucleotides read TGTGCCAGTTCCGCCTCATCGGACAGGTGGGGGCAGCCCCAGCATTTT.

This clone has just one count. V usage is TRBV7-2 and J usage is TRBJ2-1, with D possibly matching TRBD1 (5 bases). The CDR3 is 16 amino acids. The V and J ends lost 4 bases and 6 bases respectively, with 19 bases between them. CDR1 SGHTA and CDR2 FQGNSA come from the germline V gene. The CDR3, as DNA: TGTGCCAGCAGCTCCCGGCCGTCAGGGCCAATCAATGAGCAGTTCTTC. It translates to CASSSRPSGPINEQFF.

CDR3 sequence: CASRSGSYNEQFF. In nucleotides, the CDR3 is TGTGCCAGCAGGAGCGGGTCCTACAATGAGCAGTTCTTC. The gene calls are TRBV7-2 and TRBJ2-1; weak D call: TRBD2 (6 bases). Trimming removed 6 bases from V and 1 base from J, with 7 bases in between. The CDR3 extends over 13 amino acids. The germline V gene encodes CDR1 SGHTA and CDR2 FQGNSA. The full variable domain, completed using reference TRBV7-2 and TRBJ2-1, is GAGVSQSPSNKVTEKGKDVELRCDPISGHTALYWYRQSLGQGLEFLIYFQGNSAPDKSGLPSDRFSAERTGGSVSTLTIQRTQQEDSAVYLCASRSGSYNEQFFGPGTRLTVL.

This clone was picked up one time. The genes are TRBV29-1 and TRBJ2-6; D remains unclear. CDR3 length: 16 amino acids. CDR1 and CDR2 from the germline V gene are SQVTM and ANQGSEA. Trimming pared 1 base from V and 2 bases from J, leaving 12 bases between. CDR3 region: CSVEAIAAPGANVLTF. CDR3 DNA sequence: TGCAGCGTTGAAGCCATTGCGGCCCCTGGGGCCAACGTCCTGACTTTC.

V usage is TRBV4-1 and J usage is TRBJ2-7; 10 bases fit TRBD2. The germline V gene encodes CDR1 MGHRA and CDR2 YSYEKL. Losses at the gene ends were 6 bases for V and 6 bases for J; bases not matched to a gene: 2. The CDR3 sequence is 12 residues long. The CDR3 loop is CASRAGGGEQYF. In DNA form, the CDR3 reads TGCGCCAGCAGAGCGGGAGGGGGCGAGCAGTACTTC.

This clone has just a few counts. J is TRBJ2-7 and V is TRBV19; D might be TRBD2 (6 bases). V lost 2 bases and J 2 bases, leaving 16 bases between the germline ends. The CDR3 has 16 residues. Germline CDR1 is LNHDA and CDR2 is SQIVND (reference sequence). As DNA, the CDR3 is TGTGCCAGTAGTATATCATCTAGCGACCTAACCTACGAGCAGTACTTC. Translation gives CASSISSSDLTYEQYF.

In this sample, this clone turned up once. The V gene is TRBV25-1, the J gene TRBJ1-2; D perhaps matches TRBD1 (5 bases). The CDR3 has 12 amino acids. CDR1 MGHDK and CDR2 SYGVNS come from the germline V gene. V was cut by 8 bases and J by 8 bases, with 15 bases left in between. This chain's CDR3 is CASVDPGSGYTF. CDR3 in DNA: TGTGCCAGCGTAGATCCAGGGTCCGGCTACACCTTC.

The CDR3 region has the DNA TGTGCCAGCAGTTATGCTTATGAGGGTCCCACAGATACGCAGTATTTT. This encodes CASSYAYEGPTDTQYF. The chain has TRBV6-5 and TRBJ2-3; D is perhaps TRBD2 (5 bases). The CDR3 has 16 amino acids. V shed 3 bases and J shed 2 bases, with 15 bases lying between them. Germline V CDR1 and CDR2: MNHEY, SVGAGI.

This chain uses TRBV5-6 with TRBJ2-1; D gene uncertain. Germline assignment: CDR1 SGHDT and CDR2 YYEEEE. The CDR3 sequence is 15 residues long. Trimming pared 2 bases from V and 0 bases from J, leaving 9 bases between. The CDR3 region has the DNA TGTGCCAGCAGCTTCGGGTCTTCCTCCTACAATGAGCAGTTCTTC. As protein: CASSFGSSSYNEQFF.

A single count supports this clone. The chain uses TRBV9 and TRBJ2-2; 7 bases are shared with TRBD1. Germline V gives CDR1 SGDLS, CDR2 YYNGEE. V was clipped by 0 bases and J by 3 bases; unmatched bases: 11. This CDR3 has 18 residues. CDR3 DNA sequence: TGTGCCAGCAGCGTAGATCCCGGCGGCAGGGGGTACACCGGGGAGCTGTTTTTT. Translation: CASSVDPGGRGYTGELFF.

The V gene is TRBV2, the J gene TRBJ2-7; 9 bases match TRBD1. J was trimmed by 7 bases and V by 7 bases; bases with no gene match: 17. From germline, CDR1 is SNHLY and CDR2 FYNNEI. The CDR3 contains 16 residues. CDR3: CASTWTGDPHIGEQYF. Written as DNA, the CDR3 is TGTGCCAGCACCTGGACAGGGGACCCCCATATTGGAGAGCAGTACTTC.

There are a few counts of this clone. This chain connects TRBV11-3 to TRBJ2-7, with TRBD1 identical over 7 bases. CDR1 is SGHNT and CDR2 is YENEEA in the germline V gene. V lost 5 bases, J lost 2 bases, and 3 bases stayed unmatched. The CDR3 loop spans 13 amino acids. The CDR3 DNA reads as TGTGCCAGCAGCCAGGGGACAGCCTACGAGCAGTACTTC. It encodes CASSQGTAYEQYF.

V usage is TRBV10-3 and J usage is TRBJ1-1; 7 bases align to TRBD1. CDR1 is ENHRY, CDR2 SYGVKD, per germline. The CDR3 totals 14 residues. The junction had 9 bases not matched to a gene; V was cut back by 5 bases and J by 6 bases. Here the CDR3 reads CAISLDRVGAEAFF. CDR3 nucleotides: TGTGCCATCAGTCTCGACAGGGTAGGCGCTGAAGCTTTCTTT.

V is TRBV4-1 and J is TRBJ2-3; no definite D call. Trimming removed 1 base at V and 0 bases at J, with 11 bases between. Germline V CDR1 and CDR2: MGHRA, YSYEKL. CDR3 size: 16 residues. CDR3 residues: CASSQGRVSSTDTQYF. The DNA for the CDR3 is TGCGCCAGCAGCCAAGGGAGAGTTTCTAGCACAGATACGCAGTATTTT.

The chain's CDR3 is CASSFSSGRAHEQFF. CDR3 coding DNA: TGCGCCAGCAGCTTTTCTAGCGGGAGGGCCCATGAGCAGTTCTTC. This chain links TRBV5-1 with TRBJ2-1; 12 bases fit TRBD2. Germline-derived CDR1 and CDR2 are SGHRS and YFSETQ. V trimming: 2 bases; J trimming: 8 bases; junction bases outside the gene matches: 5. The CDR3 sequence is 15 residues long.

The chain has TRBV27 and TRBJ1-4, with 7 positions matching TRBD1. Germline-derived CDR1 and CDR2 are MNHEY and SMNVEV (reference sequence). The CDR3 runs 15 residues. Losses at the gene ends were 7 bases for V and 5 bases for J; bases not matched to a gene: 10. CDR3 loop: CASKQGEVANEKLFF. CDR3 nucleotides: TGTGCCAGCAAGCAGGGGGAGGTGGCAAATGAAAAACTGTTTTTT.

This clone was seen just once. V gene TRBV27 combines with J gene TRBJ2-1; 9 nucleotides line up with TRBD2. CDR1 is MNHEY and CDR2 is SMNVEV in the germline V gene (reference sequence). The CDR3 is made up of 15 amino acids. V gave up 2 bases and J gave up 6 bases; unmatched junction bases: 5. CDR3 in amino acids: CASSLAGGPPNEQFF. CDR3 nucleotide sequence: TGTGCCAGCAGTTTAGCGGGAGGGCCTCCCAATGAGCAGTTCTTC.

Only one count was recorded for this clone. The chain links TRBV6-1 to TRBJ2-7; maybe TRBD2 (6 bases). Deletions cut 4 bases from V and 0 bases from J, with 10 bases between. The CDR3 sequence is 14 residues long. Germline CDR1 reads MNHNS; CDR2 reads SASEGT. CDR3 in DNA: TGTGCCAGCAGTGTGGAGGACTACTCCTACGAGCAGTACTTC. Translating gives CASSVEDYSYEQYF.

The chain recombines TRBV7-6 with TRBJ1-1; D perhaps matches TRBD1 (6 bases). V was clipped by 2 bases and J by 4 bases, with 23 bases between them. The CDR3 sequence is 18 residues long. Germline-derived CDR1 and CDR2 are SGHVS and FNYEAQ. The CDR3 loop reads CASSLLGGDMGDGTEAFF. The CDR3 bases are TGTGCCAGCAGCTTATTAGGGGGGGACATGGGGGACGGCACTGAAGCTTTCTTT.

This sequence joins TRBV5-6 and TRBJ2-7; 9 nucleotides align to TRBD2. The ends lost 0 bases at V and 5 bases at J; junction bases unmatched: 3. There are 14 residues in the CDR3. CDR1 is SGHDT and CDR2 is YYEEEE in the germline V gene. The CDR3 bases are TGTGCCAGCAGCTTGGGACTAGCGGTGAACGAGCAGTACTTC. Residues: CASSLGLAVNEQYF.

The chain is built from TRBV5-4 and TRBJ2-2, with 7 bases that match TRBD1. Germline V gene data show CDR1 as SGHNT and CDR2 as YYREEE (reference sequence). Trimming at V came to 4 bases and at J to 4 bases, leaving 7 bases not matched to a gene. This CDR3 contains 15 residues. As DNA, the CDR3 is TGTGCCAGCAGCATGCCGGGACAGCGCACCGGGGAGCTGTTTTTT. It yields the protein CASSMPGQRTGELFF. The entire variable domain, with the rest obtained from reference TRBV5-4 and TRBJ2-2, is as follows: ETGVTQSPTHLIKTRGQQVTLRCSSQSGHNTVSWYQQALGQGPQFIFQYYREEENGRGNFPPRFSGLQFPNYSSELNVNALELDDSALYLCASSMPGQRTGELFFGEGSRLTVL.

The chain couples TRBV7-2 to TRBJ2-2; D might be TRBD1 (6 bases). There are 15 residues in the CDR3. Trimming took off 1 base at V and 4 bases at J, with 10 bases between the two ends. Germline V gives CDR1 SGHTA, CDR2 FQGNSA. CDR3 nucleotides: TGTGCCAGCAGCTTAGGTTCCAGGGGCACCGGGGAGCTGTTTTTT. It specifies CASSLGSRGTGELFF.

The chain has TRBV27 and TRBJ1-2, with 10 bases lining up with TRBD1. This CDR3 has 15 residues. Germline V gene data show CDR1 as MNHEY and CDR2 as SMNVEV (reference sequence). The junction had 4 bases not matched to a gene; V was cut back by 2 bases and J by 4 bases. The CDR3 nucleotides are TGTGCCAGCAGTTTAAGGGACAGGGGTCTCTATGGCTACACCTTC. Translation: CASSLRDRGLYGYTF.

The chain uses TRBV19 and TRBJ2-3; 11 bases agree with TRBD2. This CDR3 comprises 17 residues. Germline CDR1 is LNHDA and CDR2 is SQIVND (reference sequence). With V trimmed by 4 bases and J by 3 bases, 9 bases remained unmatched. Here the CDR3 reads CASSTPLAGGRTDTQYF. For the CDR3, the DNA is TGTGCCAGTAGTACCCCTCTAGCGGGAGGACGGACAGATACGCAGTATTTT.

The gene calls are TRBV29-1 and TRBJ2-3; 8 bases fit TRBD1. J gave up 2 bases and V 6 bases, and 4 bases lay outside the gene matches. The germline gives CDR1 SQVTM, CDR2 ANQGSEA. This CDR3 comprises 13 residues. CDR3 amino acids: CSVRTGYTDTQYF. The CDR3 nucleotides are TGCAGCGTAAGGACAGGGTACACAGATACGCAGTATTTT.

The chain has TRBV28 and TRBJ2-4, with a weak D call TRBD2 (5 bases). The CDR3 loop spans 11 amino acids. V shed 6 bases and J shed 8 bases, with 8 bases lying between them. Germline loops: CDR1 MDHEN, CDR2 SYDVKM. CDR3 amino acids: CASRGEDIQYF. In DNA, the CDR3 is TGTGCCAGCAGGGGAGAGGACATTCAGTACTTC.

This clone was observed a handful of times. The V call is TRBV27, the J call TRBJ1-5; D is unclear. This CDR3 is built from 14 residues. Germline V lookup: CDR1 MNHEY, CDR2 SMNVEV (reference sequence). Trimming stripped 2 bases from V and 3 bases from J, with 8 bases between. The CDR3 reads CASSLRFHNQPQHF. The CDR3 bases are TGTGCCAGCAGTTTACGGTTCCACAATCAGCCCCAGCATTTT.